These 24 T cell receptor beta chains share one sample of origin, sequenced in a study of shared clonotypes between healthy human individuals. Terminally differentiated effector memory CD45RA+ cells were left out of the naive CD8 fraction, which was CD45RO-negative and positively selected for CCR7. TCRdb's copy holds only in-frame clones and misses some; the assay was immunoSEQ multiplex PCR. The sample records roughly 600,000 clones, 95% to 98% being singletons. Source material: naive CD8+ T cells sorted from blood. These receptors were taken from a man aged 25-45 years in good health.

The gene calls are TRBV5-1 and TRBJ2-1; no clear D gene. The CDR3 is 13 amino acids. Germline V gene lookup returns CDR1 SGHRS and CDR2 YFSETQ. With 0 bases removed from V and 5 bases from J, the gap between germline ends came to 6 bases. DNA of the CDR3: TGCGCCAGCAGCTTGGTGATGGACAATGAGCAGTTCTTC. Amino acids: CASSLVMDNEQFF. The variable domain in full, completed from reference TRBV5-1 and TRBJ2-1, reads KAGVTQTPRYLIKTRGQQVTLSCSPISGHRSVSWYQQTPGQGLQFLFEYFSETQRNKGNFPGRFSGRQFSNSRSEMNVSTLELGDSALYLCASSLVMDNEQFFGPGTRLTVL.

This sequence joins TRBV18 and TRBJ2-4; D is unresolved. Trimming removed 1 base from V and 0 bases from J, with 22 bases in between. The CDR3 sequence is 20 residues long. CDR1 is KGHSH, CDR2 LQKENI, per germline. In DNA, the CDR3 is TGTGCCAGCTCACCACGGTCTCAACTTGCCACCCAACTAGCCAAAAACATTCAGTACTTC. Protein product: CASSPRSQLATQLAKNIQYF. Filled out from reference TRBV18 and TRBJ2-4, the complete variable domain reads NAGVMQNPRHLVRRRGQEARLRCSPMKGHSHVYWYRQLPEEGLKFMVYLQKENIIDESGMPKERFSAEFPKEGPSILRIQQVVRGDSAAYFCASSPRSQLATQLAKNIQYFGAGTRLSVL.

CDR3 DNA sequence: TGTGCCAGCAGCGACAGGGAGTACAATGAGCAGTTCTTC. This translates into CASSDREYNEQFF. The genes are TRBV9 and TRBJ2-1, with TRBD1 as a possible D gene (6 bases). CDR1 and CDR2 from the germline V gene are SGDLS and YYNGEE. V was trimmed by 3 bases and J by 4 bases, leaving 8 bases between them. The CDR3 has 13 amino acids. Filled out from reference TRBV9 and TRBJ2-1, the complete variable domain reads DSGVTQTPKHLITATGQRVTLRCSPRSGDLSVYWYQQSLDQGLQFLIQYYNGEERAKGNILERFSAQQFPDLHSELNLSSLELGDSALYFCASSDREYNEQFFGPGTRLTVL.

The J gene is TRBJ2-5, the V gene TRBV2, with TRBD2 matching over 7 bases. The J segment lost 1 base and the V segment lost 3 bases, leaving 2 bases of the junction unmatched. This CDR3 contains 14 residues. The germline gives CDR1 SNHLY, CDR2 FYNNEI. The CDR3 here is CASSELAVQETQYF. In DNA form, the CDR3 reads TGTGCCAGCAGTGAGCTAGCGGTCCAAGAGACCCAGTACTTC.

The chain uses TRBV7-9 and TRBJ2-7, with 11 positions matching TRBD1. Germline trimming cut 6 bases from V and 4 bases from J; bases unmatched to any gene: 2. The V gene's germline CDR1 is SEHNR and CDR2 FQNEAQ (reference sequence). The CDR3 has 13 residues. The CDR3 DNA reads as TGTGCCAGCAGGGGACAGGGGGATTACGAGCAGTACTTC. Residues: CASRGQGDYEQYF.

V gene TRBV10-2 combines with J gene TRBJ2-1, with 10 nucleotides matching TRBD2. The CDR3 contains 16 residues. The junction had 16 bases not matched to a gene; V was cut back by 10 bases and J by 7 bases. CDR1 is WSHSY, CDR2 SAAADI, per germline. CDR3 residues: CAITAGGQREGNEQFF. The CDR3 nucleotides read TGCGCCATCACCGCGGGCGGCCAGCGGGAGGGGAATGAGCAGTTCTTC.

CDR3 sequence reads: CSVLGMVARSYNEQFF. In DNA form, the CDR3 reads TGCAGCGTCCTAGGCATGGTAGCGCGGTCCTACAATGAGCAGTTCTTC. This rearrangement joins TRBV29-1 to TRBJ2-1; D perhaps matches TRBD2 (5 bases). V lost 6 bases, J lost 1 base, and 19 bases lay in between. This CDR3 region has 16 residues. Germline V gives CDR1 SQVTM, CDR2 ANQGSEA.

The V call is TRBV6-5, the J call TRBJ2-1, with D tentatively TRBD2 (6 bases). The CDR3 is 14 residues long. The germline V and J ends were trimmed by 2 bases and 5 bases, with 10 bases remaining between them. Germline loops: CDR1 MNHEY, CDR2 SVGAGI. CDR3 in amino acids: CASSYTEGNNEQFF. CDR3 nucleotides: TGTGCCAGCAGTTACACGGAGGGGAACAATGAGCAGTTCTTC.

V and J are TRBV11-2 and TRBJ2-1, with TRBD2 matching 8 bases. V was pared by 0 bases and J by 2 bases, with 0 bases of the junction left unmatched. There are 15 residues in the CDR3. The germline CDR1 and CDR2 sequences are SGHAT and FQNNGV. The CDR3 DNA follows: TGTGCCAGCAGCTTAGATAGCGGGGCCTACAATGAGCAGTTCTTC. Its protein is CASSLDSGAYNEQFF.

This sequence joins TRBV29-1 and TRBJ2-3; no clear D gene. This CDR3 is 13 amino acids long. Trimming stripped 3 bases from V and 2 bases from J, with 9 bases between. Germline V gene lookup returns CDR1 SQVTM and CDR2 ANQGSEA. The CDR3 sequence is CSVESEITDTQYF. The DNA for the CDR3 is TGCAGCGTTGAGAGCGAAATCACAGATACGCAGTATTTT.

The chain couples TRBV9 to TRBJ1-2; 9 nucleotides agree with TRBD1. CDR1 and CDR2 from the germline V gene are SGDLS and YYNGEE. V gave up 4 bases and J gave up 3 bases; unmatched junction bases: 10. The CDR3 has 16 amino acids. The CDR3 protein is CASSSLPGQGDYGYTF. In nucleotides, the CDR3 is TGTGCCAGCAGCTCATTACCGGGACAGGGTGACTATGGCTACACCTTC.

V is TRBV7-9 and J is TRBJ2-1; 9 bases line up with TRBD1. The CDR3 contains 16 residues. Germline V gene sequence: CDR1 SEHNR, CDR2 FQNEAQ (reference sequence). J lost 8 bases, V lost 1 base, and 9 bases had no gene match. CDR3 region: CASSLVPGQGVYEQFF. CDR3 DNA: TGTGCCAGCAGCTTAGTACCGGGACAGGGAGTCTATGAGCAGTTCTTC.

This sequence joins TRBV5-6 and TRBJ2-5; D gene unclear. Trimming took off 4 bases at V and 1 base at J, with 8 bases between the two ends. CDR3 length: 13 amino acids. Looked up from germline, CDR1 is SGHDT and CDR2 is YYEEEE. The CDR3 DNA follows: TGTGCCAGCAGCCAAGACTCCCAAGAGACCCAGTACTTC. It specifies CASSQDSQETQYF. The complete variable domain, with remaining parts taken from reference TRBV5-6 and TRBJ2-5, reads DAGVTQSPTHLIKTRGQQVTLRCSPKSGHDTVSWYQQALGQGPQFIFQYYEEEERQRGNFPDRFSGHQFPNYSSELNVNALLLGDSALYLCASSQDSQETQYFGPGTRLLVL.

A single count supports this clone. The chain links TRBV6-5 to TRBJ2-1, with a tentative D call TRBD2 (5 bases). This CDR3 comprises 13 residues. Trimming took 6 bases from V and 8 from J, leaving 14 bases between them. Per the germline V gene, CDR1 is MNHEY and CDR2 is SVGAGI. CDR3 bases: TGTGCCAGCAGCCATACTAGTATCGATGAGCAGTTCTTC. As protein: CASSHTSIDEQFF.

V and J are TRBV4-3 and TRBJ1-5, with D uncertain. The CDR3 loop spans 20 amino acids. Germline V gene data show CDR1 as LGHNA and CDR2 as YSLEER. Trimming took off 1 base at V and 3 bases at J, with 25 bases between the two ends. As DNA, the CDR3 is TGCGCCAGCAGCCAAGGACTGTTAGGGCCACCAGTGGAGAACAATCAGCCCCAGCATTTT. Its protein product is CASSQGLLGPPVENNQPQHF.

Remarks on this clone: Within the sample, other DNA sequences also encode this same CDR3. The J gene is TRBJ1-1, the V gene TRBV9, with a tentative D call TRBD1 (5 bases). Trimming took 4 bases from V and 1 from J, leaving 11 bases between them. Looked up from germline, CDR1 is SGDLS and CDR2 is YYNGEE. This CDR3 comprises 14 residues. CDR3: CASSPGTGNTEAFF. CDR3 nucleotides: TGTGCCAGCAGCCCTGGGACGGGGAACACTGAAGCTTTCTTT.

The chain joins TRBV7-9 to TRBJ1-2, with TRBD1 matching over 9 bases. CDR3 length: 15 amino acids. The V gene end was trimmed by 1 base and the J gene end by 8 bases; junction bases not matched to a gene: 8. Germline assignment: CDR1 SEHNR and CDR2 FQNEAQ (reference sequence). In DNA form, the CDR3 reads TGTGCCAGCAGCTTAGAGGGACAGGGTCTTTGGGGCTACACCTTC. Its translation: CASSLEGQGLWGYTF.

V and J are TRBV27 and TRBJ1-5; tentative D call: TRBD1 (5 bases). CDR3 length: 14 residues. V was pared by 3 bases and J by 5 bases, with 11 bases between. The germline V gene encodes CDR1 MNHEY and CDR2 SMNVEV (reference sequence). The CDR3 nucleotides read TGTGCCAGCAGTTTCTTCCAGGGTGATCAGCCCCAGCATTTT. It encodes CASSFFQGDQPQHF.

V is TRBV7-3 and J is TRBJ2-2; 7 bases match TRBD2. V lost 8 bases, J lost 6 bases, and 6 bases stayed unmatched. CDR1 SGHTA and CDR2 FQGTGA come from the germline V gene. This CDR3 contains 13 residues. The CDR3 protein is CASGAGEAGELFF. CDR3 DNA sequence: TGTGCCAGCGGGGCGGGAGAGGCCGGGGAGCTGTTTTTT.

Here the CDR3 reads CASSPGTSGSGGHEQFF. CDR3 bases: TGCGCCAGCAGCCCTGGGACTAGCGGGAGCGGCGGGCATGAGCAGTTCTTC. The V gene is TRBV5-1, the J gene TRBJ2-1, with TRBD2 identical over 14 bases. The germline V gene encodes CDR1 SGHRS and CDR2 YFSETQ. V trimming: 4 bases; J trimming: 8 bases; junction bases outside the gene matches: 11. The CDR3 consists of 17 residues. Looking up the rest from reference TRBV5-1 and TRBJ2-1 gives the full variable domain: KAGVTQTPRYLIKTRGQQVTLSCSPISGHRSVSWYQQTPGQGLQFLFEYFSETQRNKGNFPGRFSGRQFSNSRSEMNVSTLELGDSALYLCASSPGTSGSGGHEQFFGPGTRLTVL.

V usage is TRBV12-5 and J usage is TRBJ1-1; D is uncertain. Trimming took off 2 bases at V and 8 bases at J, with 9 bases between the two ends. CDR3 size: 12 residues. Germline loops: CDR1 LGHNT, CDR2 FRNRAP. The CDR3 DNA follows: TGTGCTAGTGGTTTGACCCCCGAGGAAGCTTTCTTT. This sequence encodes CASGLTPEEAFF.

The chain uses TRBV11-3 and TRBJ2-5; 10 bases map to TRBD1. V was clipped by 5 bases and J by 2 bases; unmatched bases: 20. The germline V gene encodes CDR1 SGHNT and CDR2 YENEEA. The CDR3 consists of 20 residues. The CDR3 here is CASSPIGDIYRDRGQETQYF. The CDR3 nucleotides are TGTGCCAGCAGCCCTATCGGGGATATATACCGGGACAGGGGACAAGAGACCCAGTACTTC.

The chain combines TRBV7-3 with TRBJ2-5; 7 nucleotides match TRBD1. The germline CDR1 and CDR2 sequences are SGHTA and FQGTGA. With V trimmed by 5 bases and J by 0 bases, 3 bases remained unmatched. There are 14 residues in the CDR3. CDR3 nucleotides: TGTGCCAGCAGCCCAGGGACAGACCAAGAGACCCAGTACTTC. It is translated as CASSPGTDQETQYF.

The CDR3 DNA reads as TGTGCCAGCAGCAACTGGGGGGTTTACTACAATGAGCAGTTCTTC. Its protein product is CASSNWGVYYNEQFF. V is TRBV11-2 and J is TRBJ2-1; D is possibly TRBD2 (6 bases). From germline, CDR1 is SGHAT and CDR2 FQNNGV. The CDR3 has 15 amino acids. V gave up 5 bases and J gave up 3 bases, with 14 bases separating them.